Presented here are 20 T cell receptor beta chains from one specimen sequenced in a study of radiation and T cells in renal cell carcinoma. The time point: blood 2 weeks post-SBRT. Noted treatment: 15 Gy SBRT to primary tumor, nephrectomy 4 weeks later. The method was immunoSEQ multiplex PCR; TCRdb's version includes in-frame clones alone and lacks a portion of them. The table has 70,000 to 80,000 clones, approximately 86% seen once; the top ten hold 20% to 25%. Sequenced here: blood, sampled from a patient whose treatment included radiotherapy and nephrectomy. The receptors were sampled from a woman in her forties or fifties with renal cell carcinoma.

The gene calls are TRBV7-2 and TRBJ1-4; TRBD1 is a possible D gene (5 bases). The V end was cut by 4 bases, the J end by 7 bases, with 16 bases between. The CDR3 consists of 15 residues. Germline-derived CDR1 and CDR2 are SGHTA and FQGNSA. The CDR3 bases are TGTGCCAGCAGCTCCAACGAACCGGGACCTGAAAAACTGTTTTTT. Protein: CASSSNEPGPEKLFF.

V usage is TRBV11-2 and J usage is TRBJ2-1; TRBD2 agrees at 10 bases. Germline CDR1 reads SGHAT; CDR2 reads FQNNGV. The CDR3 length is 15 residues. J lost 9 bases, V lost 5 bases, and 10 bases had no gene match. CDR3 sequence reads: CASSRTRTSGAEQFF. The CDR3 region has the DNA TGTGCCAGCAGCCGAACCCGGACTAGCGGTGCTGAGCAGTTCTTC.

The chain couples TRBV7-2 to TRBJ1-6, with D possibly being TRBD1 (6 bases). CDR1 and CDR2 (germline): SGHTA, FQGNSA. Between the trimmed V and J ends, which lost 1 base and 7 bases, there was a span of 11 bases. The CDR3 extends over 15 amino acids. The CDR3 DNA follows: TGTGCCAGCAGCTTAGGGGGGGGCTTAAATTCACCCCTCCACTTT. As protein: CASSLGGGLNSPLHF. Supplemented by reference TRBV7-2 and TRBJ1-6, the full variable domain reads GAGVSQSPSNKVTEKGKDVELRCDPISGHTALYWYRQSLGQGLEFLIYFQGNSAPDKSGLPSDRFSAERTGGSVSTLTIQRTQQEDSAVYLCASSLGGGLNSPLHFGNGTRLTVT.

The chain has TRBV13 and TRBJ2-7; D gene unclear. From germline, CDR1 is PRHDT and CDR2 FYEKMQ (reference sequence). This CDR3 is built from 15 residues. The V end was cut by 6 bases, the J end by 0 bases, with 15 bases between. For the CDR3, the DNA is TGTGCCAGCAGATATCGGACGGGCAGCTCCTACGAGCAGTACTTC. Its translation: CASRYRTGSSYEQYF.

This clone was counted a few times. The gene calls are TRBV5-1 and TRBJ1-1; TRBD1 is a possible D gene (5 bases). Trimming took off 0 bases at V and 1 base at J, with 16 bases between the two ends. This CDR3 has 17 amino acids. The germline CDR1 and CDR2 sequences are SGHRS and YFSETQ. CDR3 coding DNA: TGCGCCAGCAGCTTGGCCGAATTAGGAAGGGGGAACACTGAAGCTTTCTTT. Translated, it gives CASSLAELGRGNTEAFF.

J is TRBJ2-5 and V is TRBV28, with no clear D. Trimming shortened V by 6 bases and J by 5 bases, and 16 bases separated the two germline ends. Germline V gives CDR1 MDHEN, CDR2 SYDVKM. The CDR3 sequence is 14 residues long. For the CDR3, the DNA is TGTGCCAGCAGCTTGGCCGGGCACCGGGAGACCCAGTACTTC. This gives the protein CASSLAGHRETQYF.

The count of this clone is one. The rearrangement joins TRBV6-4 to TRBJ2-4, with 8 bases identical to TRBD1. With V trimmed by 6 bases and J by 9 bases, 16 bases remained unmatched. Germline V lookup: CDR1 MRHNA, CDR2 SNTAGT. The CDR3 runs 16 residues. The CDR3 region has the DNA TGTGCCAGCAGCGAGACTAGAGCCTCAGGGGGCGGCATTCAGTACTTC. As protein: CASSETRASGGGIQYF.

The chain uses TRBV4-3 and TRBJ2-2; D may be TRBD2 (5 bases). The CDR3 is 14 residues long. Looked up from germline, CDR1 is LGHNA and CDR2 is YSLEER. The V end lost 9 bases, the J end lost 5 bases, and 16 bases lay between the germline ends. CDR3 DNA sequence: TGCGCCAGTACCCTGGAGGCCGGGACCGGGGAGCTGTTTTTT. Amino acid sequence: CASTLEAGTGELFF.

The J gene is TRBJ2-7, the V gene TRBV29-1; D is perhaps TRBD1 (5 bases). In germline, CDR1 is SQVTM, CDR2 ANQGSEA. The CDR3 consists of 14 residues. The V end lost 4 bases, the J end lost 0 bases, and 13 bases lay between the germline ends. The CDR3 coding sequence is TGCAGCGTTGTACGGCAGGGTTCCTCCTACGAGCAGTACTTC. The encoded protein is CSVVRQGSSYEQYF.

J is TRBJ1-6 and V is TRBV9; 7 positions match TRBD1. Trimming removed 4 bases from V and 5 bases from J; junction bases left unmatched: 6. This CDR3 contains 15 residues. From germline, CDR1 is SGDLS and CDR2 YYNGEE. Here the CDR3 reads CASSPRTGDNSPLHF. In DNA form, the CDR3 reads TGTGCCAGCAGCCCCCGGACAGGTGATAATTCACCCCTCCACTTT.

The chain carries TRBV7-2 and TRBJ1-1; no definite D call. Trimming took 5 bases from V and 1 from J, leaving 11 bases between them. The V gene's germline CDR1 is SGHTA and CDR2 FQGNSA. There are 14 residues in the CDR3. This chain's CDR3 is CASSQETRNTEAFF. CDR3 DNA sequence: TGTGCCAGCAGCCAAGAAACACGGAACACTGAAGCTTTCTTT.

V gene TRBV18 combines with J gene TRBJ1-2; D possibly corresponds to TRBD1 (5 bases). The CDR3 spans 15 residues. The germline V gene has CDR1 KGHSH and CDR2 LQKENI. V lost 1 base to trimming and J lost 8 bases, with 17 bases between them. The CDR3 loop reads CASSPLISGPGGYTF. CDR3 nucleotides: TGTGCCAGCTCACCACTGATTTCGGGACCTGGAGGCTACACCTTC.

The chain combines TRBV19 with TRBJ2-7; 9 bases fit TRBD1. This CDR3 is built from 13 residues. V was clipped by 10 bases and J by 4 bases; unmatched bases: 8. The germline gives CDR1 LNHDA, CDR2 SQIVND (reference sequence). CDR3 nucleotide sequence: TGTGCCACCCACCGGGACAGGGTTTACGAGCAGTACTTC. Translating gives CATHRDRVYEQYF.

The rearrangement joins TRBV2 to TRBJ2-1, with D uncertain. This CDR3 is 14 amino acids long. V lost 3 bases, J lost 2 bases, and 8 bases lay in between. CDR1 is SNHLY, CDR2 FYNNEI, per germline. The CDR3 is CASSETGPYNEQFF. The CDR3 DNA follows: TGTGCCAGCAGTGAGACGGGTCCCTACAATGAGCAGTTCTTC.

The chain is built from TRBV30 and TRBJ1-1; TRBD1 matches at 7 bases. Germline V gene sequence: CDR1 GTSNPN, CDR2 SVGIG (reference sequence). The CDR3 is 14 amino acids. The CDR3 protein is CENGQDPIDTEAFF. The CDR3 nucleotides read TGTGAGAACGGACAGGACCCGATAGACACTGAAGCTTTCTTT.

This clone came up once. The chain uses TRBV7-9 and TRBJ2-3; D might be TRBD1 (6 bases). The CDR3 has 15 amino acids. The germline V gene has CDR1 SEHNR and CDR2 FQNEAQ (reference sequence). The germline V and J ends were trimmed by 6 bases and 0 bases, with 13 bases remaining between them. The CDR3 sequence: CASRRQGYSTDTQYF. DNA for the CDR3: TGTGCCAGCAGAAGGCAGGGGTATAGCACAGATACGCAGTATTTT.

The chain couples TRBV7-2 to TRBJ2-3, with 8 bases fitting TRBD1. Trimming took 5 bases from V and 12 from J; bases not matched to a gene: 10. Germline CDR1 and CDR2: SGHTA and FQGNSA. The CDR3 consists of 13 residues. CDR3 in DNA: TGTGCCAGCAGCCTAATGGGGACAGGCTTCCAGTATTTT. It yields the protein CASSLMGTGFQYF.

The chain carries TRBV10-3 and TRBJ1-1, with TRBD1 as a possible D gene (5 bases). The CDR3 extends over 14 amino acids. V was pared by 2 bases and J by 3 bases, with 10 bases between. From germline, CDR1 is ENHRY and CDR2 SYGVKD. CDR3 in amino acids: CAISEMAGDTEAFF. CDR3 sequence (DNA): TGTGCCATCAGTGAGATGGCGGGGGACACTGAAGCTTTCTTT.

V usage is TRBV19 and J usage is TRBJ2-3, with 7 nucleotides matching TRBD2. CDR1 is LNHDA and CDR2 is SQIVND in the germline V gene (reference sequence). J lost 2 bases, V lost 7 bases, and 15 bases had no gene match. CDR3 length: 17 residues. The CDR3 region has the DNA TGTGCCAGTAACCCAACCCTGGGGGGAGGGCCCACAGATACGCAGTATTTT. Amino acid sequence: CASNPTLGGGPTDTQYF.

The DNA of the CDR3 is TGTGCCAGCAGACCGACAGGACAGAGGTCCTACGAGCAGTACTTC. Translation: CASRPTGQRSYEQYF. This chain uses TRBV27 with TRBJ2-7, with D perhaps matching TRBD1 (6 bases). The germline V gene has CDR1 MNHEY and CDR2 SMNVEV (reference sequence). V lost 6 bases, J lost 1 base, and 16 bases lay in between. This CDR3 is built from 15 residues.